This T cell receptor beta chain was recorded in a study of T-cell reconstitution after alpha-beta-depleted transplantation in children. Whole-study findings and limits: At the one-year point after transplant, T-cell counts and TCRbeta diversity were found to come mostly from T cells that had been newly produced.

TCRbeta library construction was performed incorporating unique molecular identifiers. TCRdb recomputed calls from the PCR reads with MiXCR, one row per CDR3 protein. The sample shows 300,000 to 350,000 distinct CDR3 sequences, around 25% of them seen only once. Trimming removed 6 bases at V and 5 bases at J, with 22 bases between. Germline CDR1 is MDHEN and CDR2 is SYDVKM. The CDR3 has 16 amino acids. For this clonotype: Its target is unknown.

The TCR originated in a male patient between 10 and 17 years old who had a stem cell transplant for acute lymphoblastic leukemia, so the T cells may come from the graft donor. The chain uses TRBV28 and TRBJ2-5; a weak D match, TRBD1 (6 bases). The source material was PBMCs, mostly from graft donor cells, sampled 180 days after TCRalphabeta/CD19-depleted stem cell transplant. CDR3 sequence reads: CASSRSIFQGLETQYF. CDR3 nucleotides: TGTGCCAGCAGCAGAAGCATATTCCAGGGGTTGGAGACCCAGTACTTC.